The 18 T cell receptor beta chains below come from one sample, sequenced in a study of CD8 T cells in ankylosing spondylitis. A single record per CDR3 protein comes from TCRdb applying MiXCR to the 5' RACE reads. The sample comprises under 85,000 distinct CDR3 sequences, approximately 5% of which are singletons, and approximately 2.1% rests with the top ten. Sequencing was performed on blood, either unsorted or a sorted T cell fraction (not recorded which). The origin of the receptors is a male donor with ankylosing spondylitis or in good health (not recorded which).

This clonotype was seen ten or more times. CDR3 residues: CATAVRATNGNEQFF. DNA of the CDR3: TGTGCCACCGCGGTCCGGGCCACTAATGGGAATGAGCAGTTCTTC. This chain links TRBV10-3 with TRBJ2-1; D uncertain. This CDR3 comprises 15 residues. Deletions cut 10 bases from V and 7 bases from J, with 23 bases between. The germline CDR1 and CDR2 sequences are ENHRY and SYGVKD.

Many counts were recorded for this clonotype. The rearrangement links TRBV9 to TRBJ2-2; D is uncertain. Germline lookup yields CDR1 SGDLS and CDR2 YYNGEE. V lost 0 bases, J lost 5 bases, and 8 bases lay in between. The CDR3 loop spans 14 amino acids. The CDR3 spells CASSVVVETGELFF. CDR3 sequence (DNA): TGTGCCAGCAGCGTAGTCGTGGAGACCGGGGAGCTGTTTTTT.

This clonotype came up many times. V is TRBV5-1 and J is TRBJ1-1; D unclear. The germline CDR1 and CDR2 sequences are SGHRS and YFSETQ. This CDR3 comprises 17 residues. Trimming shortened V by 0 bases and J by 2 bases, and 17 bases separated the two germline ends. CDR3 DNA sequence: TGCGCCAGCAGCTTGGAAGGCCCGAGCTGGGATAACACTGAAGCTTTCTTT. Its translation is CASSLEGPSWDNTEAFF.

Regarding this clonotype: Mismatch with germline at one junction end may stem from a read error. The V call is TRBV5-1, the J call TRBJ2-7, with a tentative D call TRBD2 (6 bases). Germline loops: CDR1 SGHRS, CDR2 YFSETQ. The CDR3 length is 15 residues. CDR3 sequence reads: CAGSLLAGLRDEQYF. The CDR3 DNA follows: TGCGCCGGCAGCTTGTTGGCGGGGCTCAGGGATGAGCAGTACTTC.

This clonotype was recorded at least ten times. The chain uses TRBV20-1 and TRBJ1-5; 7 bases are shared with TRBD1. V gave up 0 bases and J gave up 5 bases; unmatched junction bases: 7. This CDR3 is built from 15 residues. Germline values: CDR1 DFQATT, CDR2 SNEGSKA (reference sequence). CDR3 DNA: TGCAGTGCTAGAGATCGTAGCAGGGGGGATCAGCCCCAGCATTTT. Translating gives CSARDRSRGDQPQHF.

This clonotype appeared a few times. This clone may be a read error of a much larger clone one base away. The rearrangement uses TRBV3-1 and TRBJ2-6; the D is unclear. The CDR3 length is 18 residues. Per the germline V gene, CDR1 is LGHDT and CDR2 is YNNKEL (reference sequence). The CDR3 DNA follows: TGTGCCAGCACCCAAGTTTATTATGAAGGGACTGGGGCCAACGTCCTGACTTTC. This gives the protein CASTQVYYEGTGANVLTF.

This clonotype was observed at least ten times. This rearrangement joins TRBV10-3 to TRBJ1-6; D is undetermined. Germline V gives CDR1 ENHRY, CDR2 SYGVKD. The V end was cut by 8 bases, the J end by 11 bases, with 19 bases between. There are 14 residues in the CDR3. As DNA, the CDR3 is TGTGCCATCGGTCTGCATGGAACACAAGCACCCCTCCACTTT. Protein: CAIGLHGTQAPLHF.

This clonotype was seen ten or more times. The genes are TRBV15 and TRBJ2-5; D gene uncertain. The CDR3 is made up of 15 amino acids. The V end lost 0 bases, the J end lost 6 bases, and 14 bases lay between the germline ends. Germline values: CDR1 LNHNV, CDR2 YYDKDF (reference sequence). Here the CDR3 reads CATSRDRSVGKTQYF. CDR3 coding DNA: TGTGCCACCAGCAGAGATCGAAGCGTGGGAAAGACCCAGTACTTC.

About this clonotype: Compared with germline, one end of the junction differs, possibly owing to a read error. This chain links TRBV20-1 with TRBJ2-5, with TRBD2 identical over 13 bases. Per the germline V gene, CDR1 is DFQATT and CDR2 is SNEGSKA (reference sequence). This CDR3 has 17 residues. CDR3 nucleotide sequence: TGCTGTGCTAGGGATGGACTAGCGGGGGAAACACAAGAGACCCAGTACTTC. Its protein product is CCARDGLAGETQETQYF.

In its sample, this clonotype was seen many times. This chain connects TRBV10-3 to TRBJ1-2; D possibly corresponds to TRBD1 (6 bases). CDR1 ENHRY and CDR2 SYGVKD come from the germline V gene. The CDR3 is 16 amino acids. Trimming took 4 bases from V and 0 from J, leaving 15 bases between them. The CDR3 region is CAISAGQTRANYGYTF. As DNA, the CDR3 is TGTGCCATCAGTGCTGGACAGACCAGAGCTAACTATGGCTACACCTTC.

This clonotype has at least ten counts. The chain couples TRBV5-1 to TRBJ2-5; 7 nucleotides line up with TRBD2. The ends lost 3 bases at V and 7 bases at J; junction bases unmatched: 9. CDR1 is SGHRS and CDR2 is YFSETQ in the germline V gene. The CDR3 covers 14 residues. The DNA for the CDR3 is TGCGCCAGCAGCTCCCCGGGAGGATTGGTGACCCAGTACTTC. Its translation: CASSSPGGLVTQYF.

This clonotype was seen at least ten times. The chain uses TRBV4-1 and TRBJ2-4; TRBD2 agrees at 16 bases. Germline-derived CDR1 and CDR2 are MGHRA and YSYEKL. CDR3 length equals 21 residues. The junction had 10 bases not matched to a gene; V was cut back by 1 base and J by 1 base. The CDR3 reads CASSQVGTSGGALRAKNIQYF. The DNA for the CDR3 is TGCGCCAGCAGCCAAGTGGGGACTAGCGGGGGGGCTCTTCGGGCCAAAAACATTCAGTACTTC.

This clonotype was seen ten or more times. The chain's CDR3 is CASSLVSVAWTEAFF. The CDR3 DNA reads as TGCGCCAGCAGCTTGGTTTCCGTAGCTTGGACTGAAGCTTTCTTT. V and J are TRBV5-1 and TRBJ1-1; D is undetermined. The CDR3 totals 15 residues. V lost 0 bases, J lost 5 bases, and 14 bases lay in between. Germline-derived CDR1 and CDR2 are SGHRS and YFSETQ.

The table lists this clonotype with many counts. V gene TRBV10-3 combines with J gene TRBJ2-7; D is perhaps TRBD1 or TRBD2 (5 bases each). CDR3 size: 11 residues. Trimming removed 4 bases from V and 6 bases from J, with 7 bases in between. The germline V gene has CDR1 ENHRY and CDR2 SYGVKD. CDR3 coding DNA: TGTGCCATCAGTGGGGGACCCGAGCAGTACTTC. Residues: CAISGGPEQYF.

This clonotype was counted many times. The chain combines TRBV11-2 with TRBJ2-7; D gene uncertain. CDR3 size: 15 residues. The ends were cut back, 0 bases at V and 0 bases at J, with 9 bases in the middle. Germline values: CDR1 SGHAT, CDR2 FQNNGV. The CDR3 DNA follows: TGTGCCAGCAGCTTAGAGGTAGGGTCCTCCTACGAGCAGTACTTC. It specifies CASSLEVGSSYEQYF.

This clonotype was observed many times. V gene TRBV4-2 combines with J gene TRBJ2-1, with 7 nucleotides matching TRBD2. With V trimmed by 1 base and J by 4 bases, 4 bases remained unmatched. Germline assignment: CDR1 LGHNA and CDR2 YNFKEQ. This CDR3 comprises 15 residues. In DNA, the CDR3 is TGTGCCAGCAGCCAAGGTCGGGGGGAATACAATGAGCAGTTCTTC. It codes for CASSQGRGEYNEQFF.

This clonotype came up many times. The genes are TRBV10-3 and TRBJ1-6, with 9 bases that match TRBD1. Trimming removed 2 bases from V and 7 bases from J; junction bases left unmatched: 0. CDR1 and CDR2 from the germline V gene are ENHRY and SYGVKD. The CDR3 covers 14 residues. CDR3 region: CAISEGTGNSPLHF. The CDR3 region has the DNA TGTGCCATCAGTGAGGGGACAGGGAATTCACCCCTCCACTTT.

This clonotype has a count of ten or more. The chain couples TRBV20-1 to TRBJ2-3; the match to TRBD2 covers 10 bases. Per the germline V gene, CDR1 is DFQATT and CDR2 is SNEGSKA (reference sequence). The CDR3 is 14 residues long. V gave up 6 bases and J gave up 0 bases; unmatched junction bases: 3. The CDR3 DNA reads TGCAGTGCCCCTAGCGGGGGTAGCACAGATACGCAGTATTTT. This gives the protein CSAPSGGSTDTQYF.